Listed below are T cell receptor beta chains from one sample, sequenced in a study of T-cell reconstitution after alpha-beta-depleted transplantation in children. TCRdb processed the PCR reads anew with MiXCR; each CDR3 protein has one entry. The data contain about 500,000 distinct CDR3 sequences, approximately 32% of them seen just once; the ten biggest clones take up approximately 2.3%. The sequenced sample was PBMCs from the stem cell graft donor, obtained from the stem cell graft. The receptors here all came from a human donor who donated a stem cell graft to a child with aplastic anemia. Both conserved end residues are part of each CDR3. The order of the fields is CDR3 DNA, CDR3 protein, D gene, clone size, V gene, J gene. The D gene is left open where the match is weak. Part of the rows lack a size; the others show once, few, many or a class for expanded clones.

CDR3 DNA: TGTGCCAGCGGGGGTAGACAGCGAGGCACTGAAGCTTTCTTT; CDR3 protein: CASGGRQRGTEAFF; D gene: -; clone size: few; V gene: TRBV6-1; J gene: TRBJ1-1
CDR3 DNA: TGCAGTGCCGAGGGTGTTAGCGAGCAGTACTTC; CDR3 protein: CSAEGVSEQYF; D gene: -; clone size: -; V gene: TRBV20-1; J gene: TRBJ2-7
CDR3 DNA: TGCAGTGCTAGAGATAAAGCGGGGGCGAACACCGGGGAGCTGTTTTTT; CDR3 protein: CSARDKAGANTGELFF; D gene: TRBD2; clone size: -; V gene: TRBV20-1; J gene: TRBJ2-2
CDR3 DNA: TGTGCCAGCAGCAAAGAGGAAGCGGGCTCCTACAATGAGCAGTTCTTC; CDR3 protein: CASSKEEAGSYNEQFF; D gene: -; clone size: -; V gene: TRBV21-1; J gene: TRBJ2-1
CDR3 DNA: TGTGCCAGCAGTTCATGGGCAGGACAGGGTTATTCACCCCTCCACTTT; CDR3 protein: CASSSWAGQGYSPLHF; D gene: TRBD1; clone size: few; V gene: TRBV6-5; J gene: TRBJ1-6
CDR3 DNA: TGTGCCGGGGCGGGAGGGCTAGCTTCCTACAATGAGCAGTTCTTC; CDR3 protein: CAGAGGLASYNEQFF; D gene: TRBD2; clone size: -; V gene: TRBV5-5; J gene: TRBJ2-1
CDR3 DNA: TGCGCCAGCAGCCCTAGCGGCGGGGGGCACACTGAAGCTTTCTTT; CDR3 protein: CASSPSGGGHTEAFF; D gene: -; clone size: -; V gene: TRBV4-3; J gene: TRBJ1-1
CDR3 DNA: TGTGCCAGCAGCTTGGGACTGACAGCTAACTATGGCTACACCTTC; CDR3 protein: CASSLGLTANYGYTF; D gene: -; clone size: -; V gene: TRBV5-5; J gene: TRBJ1-2
CDR3 DNA: TGTGCCAGCAGCGTGAGGGGGGGCAATCAGCCCCAGCATTTT; CDR3 protein: CASSVRGGNQPQHF; D gene: -; clone size: -; V gene: TRBV7-2; J gene: TRBJ1-5
CDR3 DNA: TGTGCCAGCGGTTCCGACCGAGGGGTATCGAGAAATACGCAGTATTTT; CDR3 protein: CASGSDRGVSRNTQYF; D gene: -; clone size: -; V gene: TRBV6-2/TRBV6-3; J gene: TRBJ2-3
CDR3 DNA: TGTGCCATCAGCCCCGCGGGCAATCAGCCCCAGCATTTT; CDR3 protein: CAISPAGNQPQHF; D gene: -; clone size: many; V gene: TRBV10-3; J gene: TRBJ1-5
CDR3 DNA: TGTGCCAGCAGTACGACCGGGAACTCCAATGAGCAGTTCTTC; CDR3 protein: CASSTTGNSNEQFF; D gene: -; clone size: few; V gene: TRBV7-8; J gene: TRBJ2-1
CDR3 DNA: TGTGCCAGCACCATCTGGAGGACAGGGAATAACTATGAGCAGTTCTTC; CDR3 protein: CASTIWRTGNNYEQFF; D gene: TRBD1; clone size: -; V gene: TRBV6-1; J gene: TRBJ2-1
CDR3 DNA: TGCAGTGCTAGCCTAGTGAGCACAGATACGCAGTATTTT; CDR3 protein: CSASLVSTDTQYF; D gene: -; clone size: many; V gene: TRBV20-1; J gene: TRBJ2-3